The 9 T cell receptor beta chains in this list originate from one sample, sequenced in a study of CD8 T cells in ankylosing spondylitis. TCRdb independently ran MiXCR on the 5' RACE reads; one entry per CDR3 protein. The sample contains approximately 100,000 distinct CDR3 sequences, about 8.3% of which appear only once. Sequencing input: blood, either unsorted or a sorted T cell fraction (not recorded which). The receptors were gathered from a male donor with ankylosing spondylitis or in good health (not recorded which).

Ten or more counts support this clonotype. The genes are TRBV5-1 and TRBJ2-7; D is uncertain. V lost 1 base and J lost 2, with 13 bases in between. Germline V CDR1 and CDR2: SGHRS, YFSETQ. The CDR3 is 15 residues long. The CDR3 here is CASSLSGPFTYEQYF. In nucleotides, the CDR3 is TGCGCCAGCAGCTTGTCCGGGCCCTTCACCTACGAGCAGTACTTC.

This clonotype showed up many times. The CDR3 nucleotides are TGCAGTGCTAATAAGGACAACGAGCAGTACTTC. It translates to CSANKDNEQYF. This chain connects TRBV20-1 to TRBJ2-7; D perhaps matches TRBD1 (5 bases). This CDR3 has 11 residues. CDR1 is DFQATT and CDR2 is SNEGSKA in the germline V gene (reference sequence). V gave up 4 bases and J gave up 5 bases, with 9 bases separating them.

This clonotype appeared many times. The V gene is TRBV12-3 or TRBV12-4, the J gene TRBJ2-7; D tentatively reads TRBD1 or TRBD2 (6 bases each). This CDR3 is built from 16 residues. The germline V and J ends were trimmed by 5 bases and 2 bases, with 19 bases remaining between them. CDR3 coding DNA: TGTGCCAGCAGTCCACTCGGGAGCTACAGGGCCTACGAGCAGTACTTC. It is translated as CASSPLGSYRAYEQYF.

V usage is TRBV14 and J usage is TRBJ2-5, with D perhaps TRBD2 (6 bases). Germline loops: CDR1 SGHDN, CDR2 FVKESK. V was pared by 6 bases and J by 2 bases, with 19 bases between. The CDR3 spans 16 residues. Here the CDR3 reads CASSRVSGSLQETQYF. DNA for the CDR3: TGTGCCAGCAGTCGAGTTAGCGGCTCGCTACAAGAGACCCAGTACTTC.

This clonotype was picked up many times. The CDR3 DNA reads TGTGCCAGCAGCTCAGATACCTACGAGCAGTACTTC. This sequence encodes CASSSDTYEQYF. The rearrangement uses TRBV7-2 and TRBJ2-7; D gene ambiguous. The CDR3 totals 12 residues. Germline-derived CDR1 and CDR2 are SGHTA and FQGNSA. Trimming shortened V by 4 bases and J by 2 bases, and 6 bases separated the two germline ends.

The chain carries TRBV19 and TRBJ1-2, with TRBD1 identical over 9 bases. CDR3 length: 13 residues. Germline V lookup: CDR1 LNHDA, CDR2 SQIVND (reference sequence). V lost 8 bases, J lost 4 bases, and 5 bases stayed unmatched. In DNA, the CDR3 is TGTGCCAGTGGACAGGGGCCAGGCTATGGCTACACCTTC. Amino acid sequence: CASGQGPGYGYTF.

This clonotype was observed many times. V and J are TRBV4-3 and TRBJ1-2, with D unclear. Trimming took off 0 bases at V and 3 bases at J, with 11 bases between the two ends. Germline V gene lookup returns CDR1 LGHNA and CDR2 YSLEER. This CDR3 contains 15 residues. CDR3 nucleotide sequence: TGCGCCAGCAGCCAAGATCTGCGCTCCCACTATGGCTACACCTTC. It is translated as CASSQDLRSHYGYTF.

This clonotype has ten or more counts. The chain employs TRBV7-9 and TRBJ1-1, with unresolved D. With 4 bases removed from V and 1 base from J, the gap between germline ends came to 10 bases. Germline-derived CDR1 and CDR2 are SEHNR and FQNEAQ (reference sequence). This CDR3 region has 14 residues. The CDR3 protein is CASSSNVPNTEAFF. Here the CDR3 DNA reads TGTGCCAGCAGCTCTAACGTTCCGAACACTGAAGCTTTCTTT. Full variable domain (outside the CDR3, taken from reference TRBV7-9 and TRBJ1-1): DTGVSQNPRHKITKRGQNVTFRCDPISEHNRLYWYRQTLGQGPEFLTYFQNEAQLEKSRLLSDRFSAERPKGSFSTLEIQRTEQGDSAMYLCASSSNVPNTEAFFGQGTRLTVV.

This clonotype appeared many times. The CDR3 nucleotides read TGTGCCAGCAGCCAAGAGGGATCAGGGTGGAGCTCCTACAATGAGCAGTTCTTC. As protein: CASSQEGSGWSSYNEQFF. This chain uses TRBV14 with TRBJ2-1, with a tentative D call TRBD1 (5 bases). The CDR3 sequence is 18 residues long. Germline values: CDR1 SGHDN, CDR2 FVKESK. The ends were cut back, 0 bases at V and 0 bases at J, with 15 bases in the middle.